Listed here is a single T cell receptor (beta chain). Seattle cases were enrolled at active infection and followed longitudinally. The repertoire was sequenced with immunoSEQ multiplex PCR; TCRdb's copy has only in-frame clones and lacks some. This repertoire shows roughly 300,000 clones, just under 90% found once; its top ten account for 1.5% to 2%. These data originate in a study of blood T cell repertoires in COVID-19. Study as a whole: Sources were T cells, B-cell-depleted T cells, or PBMCs; the material itself was cDNA or gDNA.

The CDR3 is made up of 14 amino acids. Trimming removed 8 bases at V and 7 bases at J, with 20 bases between. Germline CDR1 reads SNHLY; CDR2 reads FYNNEI. The sequence came from a woman aged 25 to 39 with COVID-19, enrolled during active disease. The chain couples TRBV2 to TRBJ2-5, with D possibly TRBD2 on 5 matching bases. The sequencing sample was made of peripheral blood. The CDR3 is CASLLSGVEGTQYF. CDR3 nucleotide sequence: TGTGCCAGCCTCCTCTCCGGTGTAGAGGGGACCCAGTACTTC.